The source of this T cell receptor (beta chain) is a study of blood T cell repertoires in COVID-19. Study details: Samples came from the United States, Italy and Spain, spanning acute and convalescent COVID-19. Sources were T cells, B-cell-depleted T cells, or PBMCs; the material itself was cDNA or gDNA.

Under the authors' procedure: Counts of nucleated cells, estimated from reference gene primer amplification, were obtained. The data were produced by immunoSEQ multiplex PCR, yet TCRdb's version contains in-frame clones alone and is incomplete. V and J calls and clone size are given by that table; D and trimming were obtained from the DNA. The sample lists just under 60,000 clones; around 84% were seen once. Germline V gene sequence: CDR1 SGHRS, CDR2 YFSETQ. The CDR3 runs 15 residues. Trimming stripped 2 bases from V and 5 bases from J, with 13 bases between. The sequence was obtained from a human donor with active COVID-19. The donor label of this sample is uncertain. The specimen sequenced was peripheral blood. The chain uses TRBV5-1 and TRBJ1-4; D ambiguous. For the CDR3, the DNA is TGCGCCAGCAGCTTCGTCCAGCGACCAAATGAAAAACTGTTTTTT. Translated, it gives CASSFVQRPNEKLFF.